This T cell receptor beta chain was identified in a study of PD-1 blockade in classical Hodgkin lymphoma. Background on the study: Every 2 weeks, patients had 3 mg/kg nivolumab intravenously.

Regarding this clone: Its antigen is unknown.

Whole-study results and caveats: Diversity in CD4+ TCRs, unlike that measured in CD8+ TCRs, had risen significantly by C4D1. Complete responders matched newly diagnosed patients in baseline diversity. TCR diversity at baseline was reported to be reduced in newly diagnosed patients relative to healthy donors.

All the patients suffered relapse after autologous stem cell transplantation, and brentuximab vedotin exposure differed. Sequenced by immunoSEQ multiplex PCR; TCRdb stores in-frame clones only, minus some. The repertoire has over 25,000 clones, over 65% of them found once; the top ten carry about 20%. This specimen was peripheral blood mononuclear cells (PBMCs), taken before the second cycle of nivolumab. The receptor's source is a human donor with classical Hodgkin lymphoma.

In DNA form, the CDR3 reads TGTGCCAGTAGTTCCCAGGGGGCCCACTATGGCTACACCTTC. Amino acids: CASSSQGAHYGYTF. J is TRBJ1-2 and V is TRBV19, with 8 bases lining up with TRBD1. V shed 5 bases, J shed 3 bases, and the junction held 5 bases outside the gene matches. The CDR3 is 14 residues long. Germline CDR1 LNHDA, CDR2 SQIVND (reference sequence). The full variable domain, its missing parts supplied by reference TRBV19 and TRBJ1-2, is DGGITQSPKYLFRKEGQNVTLSCEQNLNHDAMYWYRQDPGQGLRLIYYSQIVNDFQKGDIAEGYSVSREKKESFPLTVTSAQKNPTAFYLCASSSQGAHYGYTFGSGTRLTVV.